A selection of T cell receptor beta chains follows, all from one sample in a study of blood T cell repertoires in COVID-19. The table came from immunoSEQ multiplex PCR; TCRdb's copy has only in-frame clones and leaves some out. The sample carries roughly 180,000 clones, around 83% recorded once. Sequenced: peripheral blood. These TCRs come from a woman in her sixties with acute or convalescent COVID-19. CDR3s include the opening cysteine and the closing phenylalanine or tryptophan. A D gene is named only where the DNA matches it firmly. Only part of the rows carry a size: once, few, many, or a class if the clone is expanded.

d_gene | j_gene | abundance | v_gene | CDR3nt | CDR3aa
. | TRBJ2-7 | . | TRBV5-1 | TGCGCCAGCAGCCCGTCTGGAGGTGAATCCTACGAGCAGTACTTC | CASSPSGGESYEQYF
. | TRBJ2-5 | few | TRBV2 | TGTGCCAGCAGCCCTAGAGGTGGACTTCTTACTAAGGAGACCCAGTACTTC | CASSPRGGLLTKETQYF
TRBD2 | TRBJ2-3 | . | TRBV7-9 | TGTGCCAGCTTTATAGCGGGAGGGCCCACAGATACGCAGTATTTT | CASFIAGGPTDTQYF
. | TRBJ2-1 | . | TRBV30 | TGTGCCTGGAGTGTTTCGTTCGGTGAGCAGTTCTTC | CAWSVSFGEQFF
TRBD1 | TRBJ1-1 | . | TRBV18 | TGTGCCAGCTCATCCGGGACAGGGGGCCGGGAAGCTTTCTTT | CASSSGTGGREAFF
TRBD1 | TRBJ1-5 | once | TRBV27 | TGTGCCAGCAGTTTTTCCAGGGGGGCCCTTAGCAATCAGCCCCAGCATTTT | CASSFSRGALSNQPQHF
TRBD2 | TRBJ2-1 | . | TRBV28 | TGTGCCAGCAGGAGCTCGGCGGGAGGGTTCTACAATGAGCAGTTCTTC | CASRSSAGGFYNEQFF
TRBD1 | TRBJ1-1 | . | TRBV6-8 | TGTGCCAGCAGTTACTCTAGGAAAACAGGGGGCCGGAACACTGAAGCTTTCTTT | CASSYSRKTGGRNTEAFF
TRBD1 | TRBJ2-4 | . | TRBV28 | TGTGCCAGCAGAGGGACAGGGCGGGCCAAAAACATTCAGTACTTC | CASRGTGRAKNIQYF
TRBD1 | TRBJ2-1 | . | TRBV19 | TGTGCCAGTAGCAGACTCCGGGACAGGCTATACAATGAGCAGTTCTTC | CASSRLRDRLYNEQFF
. | TRBJ1-5 | . | TRBV6-1 | TGTGCCAGCAGTGAAGGGGGCTGGGGCAATCAGCCCCAGCATTTT | CASSEGGWGNQPQHF
. | TRBJ2-3 | . | TRBV5-1 | TGCGCCAGCAGCTTGGCGCAGGGATACACAGATACGCAGTATTTT | CASSLAQGYTDTQYF
TRBD2 | TRBJ2-7 | . | TRBV7-8 | TGTGCCAGCAGCATGACTAGCGGGAGTTACGAGCAGTACTTC | CASSMTSGSYEQYF
. | TRBJ1-5 | . | TRBV28 | TGTGCCAGCAGTCCTACCGATAGCAATCAGCCCCAGCATTTT | CASSPTDSNQPQHF
. | TRBJ2-1 | . | TRBV7-2 | TGTGCCAGCAGCTTATCGATAGATGGGACAGAGCAGTTCTTC | CASSLSIDGTEQFF
. | TRBJ2-3 | . | TRBV4-1 | TGCGCCAGCAGCCTAGCGGCAAGCACAGATACGCAGTATTTT | CASSLAASTDTQYF
. | TRBJ2-3 | . | TRBV5-1 | TGCGCCAGCAGCGTATCGAGCGGAGGGGATACGCAGTATTTT | CASSVSSGGDTQYF
. | TRBJ1-2 | . | TRBV12-3/TRBV12-4 | TGTGCCAGCAGTATAGCCCAGTCATATGGCTACACCTTC | CASSIAQSYGYTF
TRBD2 | TRBJ2-1 | . | TRBV7-9 | TGTGCCAGCAGCTTACCCCCTCGACTAGCGGGAGTAAGGAATGAGCAGTTCTTC | CASSLPPRLAGVRNEQFF
. | TRBJ1-5 | . | TRBV19 | TGTGCCAGTACTCTAAGGGGAGGGGTAGGGCAGCCCCAGCATTTT | CASTLRGGVGQPQHF